These 5 T cell receptor beta chains were sequenced from one sample in a study of sequential checkpoint blockade in melanoma. Stated treatment: randomized to nivolumab then ipilimumab (arm A) or the reverse (arm B). The table came from immunoSEQ multiplex PCR; TCRdb's copy has only in-frame clones and leaves some out. This sample yields fewer than 40,000 clones, of which 88% are seen a single time; around 12% belongs to the top ten. The sequences come from CD8+ T cells sorted from blood (inferred from file names), collected from a patient given nivolumab and ipilimumab in sequence. The receptors stem from a human donor with melanoma.

The chain uses TRBV19 and TRBJ1-1; tentative D call: TRBD1 (5 bases). Deletions cut 1 base from V and 1 base from J, with 10 bases between. The CDR3 runs 15 residues. Germline V gene data show CDR1 as LNHDA and CDR2 as SQIVND (reference sequence). The CDR3 DNA is TGTGCCAGTAGTATAGCCGGGGGAAGGAACACTGAAGCTTTCTTT. Encoded protein: CASSIAGGRNTEAFF.

CDR3 in DNA: TGTGCCAGCAGCGCGGGACAGGGGAACTATGGCTACACCTTC. Amino acids: CASSAGQGNYGYTF. The gene calls are TRBV5-4 and TRBJ1-2; TRBD1 aligns across 10 bases. Trimming took 4 bases from V and 2 from J; bases not matched to a gene: 2. This CDR3 has 14 amino acids. The germline CDR1 and CDR2 sequences are SGHNT and YYREEE (reference sequence).

This chain links TRBV27 with TRBJ1-1, with TRBD1 matching 7 bases. Per the germline V gene, CDR1 is MNHEY and CDR2 is SMNVEV (reference sequence). The CDR3 is 15 amino acids. The trim removed 8 bases at V and 1 base at J, leaving 10 bases unmatched. The CDR3: CASGPGTVRNTEAFF. The CDR3 DNA follows: TGTGCCAGCGGCCCCGGGACAGTGAGGAACACTGAAGCTTTCTTT.

This clone was seen a single time. The chain joins TRBV4-1 to TRBJ1-5; possibly TRBD1 for D (6 bases). V was shortened by 5 bases and J by 3 bases, with 11 bases between the two germline ends. Germline CDR1 is MGHRA and CDR2 is YSYEKL. CDR3 length: 14 amino acids. The DNA for the CDR3 is TGCGCCAGCAGCGCAGGGGCTTCCAATCAGCCCCAGCATTTT. It specifies CASSAGASNQPQHF.

The chain is built from TRBV9 and TRBJ2-1; the D is unclear. The V end lost 3 bases, the J end lost 5 bases, and 3 bases lay between the germline ends. There are 11 residues in the CDR3. From germline, CDR1 is SGDLS and CDR2 YYNGEE. CDR3 protein: CASSADNEQFF. The CDR3 DNA sequence: TGTGCCAGCAGCGCGGACAATGAGCAGTTCTTC.